The 32 T cell receptor beta chains given below trace back to one sample, sequenced in a study of neoadjuvant anti-PD-1 for oral cavity cancer. Time point given: after neoadjuvant nivolumab, at surgical resection. The data were produced by immunoSEQ multiplex PCR, yet TCRdb's version contains in-frame clones alone and is incomplete. The sample yields more than 25,000 clones, around four fifths seen once. The sample was PBMCs, taken after nivolumab (anti-PD-1) treatment. These receptor sequences come from a person between 35 and 79 years old with oral cavity squamous cell carcinoma.

This chain uses TRBV28 with TRBJ2-2; no clear D. CDR1 is MDHEN and CDR2 is SYDVKM in the germline V gene. V lost 4 bases to trimming and J lost 0 bases, with 0 bases between them. The CDR3 contains 12 residues. The CDR3 region is CASSSNTGELFF. The CDR3 nucleotides are TGTGCCAGCAGTTCGAACACCGGGGAGCTGTTTTTT.

This chain connects TRBV9 to TRBJ2-1; perhaps TRBD1 as D (5 bases). CDR1 and CDR2 (germline): SGDLS, YYNGEE. CDR3 length: 14 amino acids. V was cut by 2 bases and J by 5 bases, with 11 bases left in between. The CDR3 spells CASSVAGNDNEQFF. DNA for the CDR3: TGTGCCAGCAGCGTGGCAGGGAATGACAATGAGCAGTTCTTC.

The chain uses TRBV4-2 and TRBJ1-6; no clear D gene. The CDR3 has 16 residues. The V gene lost 0 bases and the J gene lost 0 bases, with 6 bases spanning the gap. Germline V lookup: CDR1 LGHNA, CDR2 YNFKEQ. CDR3 region: CASSQELISYNSPLHF. DNA for the CDR3: TGTGCCAGCAGCCAAGAACTGATCTCCTATAATTCACCCCTCCACTTT.

The chain joins TRBV11-2 to TRBJ2-7, with 9 positions matching TRBD1. The CDR3 runs to 12 residues. The germline gives CDR1 SGHAT, CDR2 FQNNGV. The V gene end was trimmed by 3 bases and the J gene end by 10 bases; junction bases not matched to a gene: 4. The CDR3 sequence: CASSFPGQGQYF. CDR3 bases: TGTGCCAGCAGCTTTCCGGGACAGGGCCAGTACTTC.

The chain recombines TRBV28 with TRBJ1-4; 8 bases align to TRBD1. CDR3 size: 15 residues. The V gene end was trimmed by 5 bases and the J gene end by 3 bases; junction bases not matched to a gene: 5. Germline V CDR1 and CDR2: MDHEN, SYDVKM. CDR3 loop: CASSARGLANEKLFF. The CDR3 nucleotides are TGTGCCAGCAGTGCCAGGGGGCTGGCTAATGAAAAACTGTTTTTT.

This CDR3 is CASRTVAKGAFF. DNA of the CDR3: TGTGCCAGCAGAACCGTCGCCAAGGGAGCTTTCTTT. The chain combines TRBV6-5 with TRBJ1-1; no definite D call. This CDR3 is 12 amino acids long. Per germline, CDR1 MNHEY and CDR2 SVGAGI. Trimming left V 6 bases short and J 10 bases short, with 15 bases between.

V usage is TRBV2 and J usage is TRBJ1-3; 8 nucleotides line up with TRBD1. The CDR3 has 15 amino acids. Germline CDR1 reads SNHLY; CDR2 reads FYNNEI. V was clipped by 9 bases and J by 4 bases; unmatched bases: 11. The CDR3 here is CASHLFRDRGNTIYF. The DNA of the CDR3 is TGTGCCAGTCATCTCTTCCGGGACAGGGGAAACACCATATATTTT.

The genes are TRBV7-9 and TRBJ2-1; D remains ambiguous. CDR3 size: 17 residues. Trimming shortened V by 1 base and J by 0 bases, and 13 bases separated the two germline ends. The germline CDR1 and CDR2 sequences are SEHNR and FQNEAQ (reference sequence). The CDR3 sequence: CASSLEAQRSSYNEQFF. Written as DNA, the CDR3 is TGTGCCAGCAGCTTAGAGGCCCAGAGGAGCTCCTACAATGAGCAGTTCTTC.

V is TRBV27 and J is TRBJ1-5; unclear D gene. Per the germline V gene, CDR1 is MNHEY and CDR2 is SMNVEV (reference sequence). This CDR3 spans 14 amino acids. Trimming pared 7 bases from V and 5 bases from J, leaving 15 bases between. CDR3 DNA: TGTGCCAGCAAGGCAGGTCCTAGGGATCAGCCCCAGCATTTT. Amino acids: CASKAGPRDQPQHF.

The chain couples TRBV9 to TRBJ1-2, with TRBD1 identical over 7 bases. Germline assignment: CDR1 SGDLS and CDR2 YYNGEE. This CDR3 has 14 amino acids. V lost 3 bases to trimming and J lost 4 bases; unmatched junction nucleotides: 6. DNA for the CDR3: TGTGCCAGCAGCGGGTCGACAGGGCCCTATGGCTACACCTTC. Amino acids: CASSGSTGPYGYTF.

CDR3 in DNA: TGTGCCAGCAGCTTAGGTTGGGGGACCAGGAATGAGCAGTTCTTC. This encodes CASSLGWGTRNEQFF. This chain joins TRBV11-2 and TRBJ2-1; D may correspond to TRBD1 or TRBD2 (5 bases each). Trimming took 1 base from V and 7 from J, leaving 14 bases between them. CDR3 length equals 15 residues. Germline-derived CDR1 and CDR2 are SGHAT and FQNNGV.

The chain employs TRBV7-9 and TRBJ2-2; a possible D gene is TRBD2 (5 bases). The ends were cut back, 1 base at V and 0 bases at J, with 9 bases in the middle. The CDR3 covers 16 residues. Germline CDR1 reads SEHNR; CDR2 reads FQNEAQ (reference sequence). CDR3 sequence: CASSLVTGSNTGELFF. The CDR3 DNA is TGTGCCAGCAGCTTAGTTACGGGGTCGAACACCGGGGAGCTGTTTTTT. The variable domain in full, completed from reference TRBV7-9 and TRBJ2-2, reads DTGVSQNPRHKITKRGQNVTFRCDPISEHNRLYWYRQTLGQGPEFLTYFQNEAQLEKSRLLSDRFSAERPKGSFSTLEIQRTEQGDSAMYLCASSLVTGSNTGELFFGEGSRLTVL.

This chain connects TRBV15 to TRBJ2-6; possibly TRBD1 or TRBD2 for D (5 bases each). The CDR3 is made up of 16 amino acids. V was pared by 1 base and J by 0 bases, with 7 bases between. The germline V gene encodes CDR1 LNHNV and CDR2 YYDKDF (reference sequence). The CDR3 DNA reads TGTGCCACCAGCAGAGTCGGGGCCTCTGGGGCCAACGTCCTGACTTTC. It is translated as CATSRVGASGANVLTF.

The genes are TRBV7-2 and TRBJ1-6, with a tentative D call TRBD1 (6 bases). CDR1 is SGHTA and CDR2 is FQGNSA in the germline V gene. V was cut by 2 bases and J by 5 bases, with 10 bases left in between. The CDR3 is 15 residues long. CDR3 nucleotides: TGTGCCAGCAGCTTATACAGGGTAGATAATTCACCCCTCCACTTT. It yields the protein CASSLYRVDNSPLHF. The complete variable domain, with remaining parts taken from reference TRBV7-2 and TRBJ1-6, reads GAGVSQSPSNKVTEKGKDVELRCDPISGHTALYWYRQSLGQGLEFLIYFQGNSAPDKSGLPSDRFSAERTGGSVSTLTIQRTQQEDSAVYLCASSLYRVDNSPLHFGNGTRLTVT.

With respect to this clone: Other DNA sequences in the same sample also yield this CDR3. The chain uses TRBV5-1 and TRBJ1-4; perhaps TRBD1 as D (5 bases). The germline V and J ends were trimmed by 2 bases and 14 bases, with 16 bases remaining between them. The CDR3 is made up of 13 amino acids. Germline CDR1 is SGHRS and CDR2 is YFSETQ. For the CDR3, the DNA is TGCGCCAGCAGCTTACGGGACGTCTCAAAGCTGTTTTTT. As protein: CASSLRDVSKLFF.

The genes are TRBV4-3 and TRBJ1-2, with unresolved D. Germline V gives CDR1 LGHNA, CDR2 YSLEER. There are 15 residues in the CDR3. Trimming took off 0 bases at V and 4 bases at J, with 12 bases between the two ends. CDR3 nucleotides: TGCGCCAGCAGCCAAGAAAAGGTTTCGGCCTATGGCTACACCTTC. Translated, it gives CASSQEKVSAYGYTF.

This chain links TRBV20-1 with TRBJ1-1; possibly TRBD1 for D (5 bases). The germline V gene has CDR1 DFQATT and CDR2 SNEGSKA (reference sequence). There are 11 residues in the CDR3. The ends were cut back, 2 bases at V and 7 bases at J, with 8 bases in the middle. CDR3 region: CSARMDNEAFF. The CDR3 DNA follows: TGCAGTGCTAGAATGGACAATGAAGCTTTCTTT.

The rearrangement joins TRBV11-2 to TRBJ2-3, with D maybe TRBD1 (5 bases). Deletions cut 5 bases from V and 5 bases from J, with 14 bases between. The CDR3 loop spans 14 amino acids. Germline CDR1 reads SGHAT; CDR2 reads FQNNGV. CDR3 in DNA: TGTGCCAGCAGCCCACCCGGGCAGGGAGATACGCAGTATTTT. This sequence encodes CASSPPGQGDTQYF.

The chain couples TRBV6-4 to TRBJ1-1, with D possibly being TRBD1 (5 bases). V was trimmed by 6 bases and J by 5 bases, leaving 16 bases between them. CDR1 is MRHNA and CDR2 is SNTAGT in the germline V gene. The CDR3 loop spans 14 amino acids. Written as DNA, the CDR3 is TGTGCCAGCAGCCACGGGGGGGGGAGGACTGAAGCTTTCTTT. Its protein is CASSHGGGRTEAFF.

The chain joins TRBV10-3 to TRBJ2-7; 9 positions match TRBD1. Germline V gene data show CDR1 as ENHRY and CDR2 as SYGVKD. The length of the CDR3 is 14 residues. Trimming removed 10 bases from V and 1 base from J; junction bases left unmatched: 8. The CDR3 region has the DNA TGTGCCACCGTCCCCGGGACAGGGTCCTACGAGCAGTACTTC. Encoded protein: CATVPGTGSYEQYF.

The chain employs TRBV4-3 and TRBJ1-2, with a possible D match to TRBD1 (6 bases). Trimming took 3 bases from V and 4 from J, leaving 12 bases between them. The CDR3 contains 14 residues. CDR1 LGHNA and CDR2 YSLEER come from the germline V gene. The CDR3 loop reads CASSHGVDSYGYTF. The DNA for the CDR3 is TGCGCCAGCAGCCATGGAGTGGACAGCTATGGCTACACCTTC.

This chain connects TRBV29-1 to TRBJ2-2, with 7 bases fitting TRBD2. The junction had 1 base not matched to a gene; V was cut back by 4 bases and J by 5 bases. Germline lookup yields CDR1 SQVTM and CDR2 ANQGSEA. The CDR3 is made up of 12 amino acids. Written as DNA, the CDR3 is TGCAGCGTTGGCGGGGGAACCGGGGAGCTGTTTTTT. This translates into CSVGGGTGELFF.

V gene TRBV29-1 combines with J gene TRBJ1-1; TRBD1 might be the D (5 bases). Per germline, CDR1 SQVTM and CDR2 ANQGSEA. Trimming took off 5 bases at V and 4 bases at J, with 17 bases between the two ends. The CDR3 length is 14 residues. This CDR3 is CSVSTSGGGTEAFF. CDR3 DNA sequence: TGCAGCGTTTCTACAAGCGGTGGGGGCACTGAAGCTTTCTTT. Full variable domain (rest looked up from reference TRBV29-1 and TRBJ1-1): SAVISQKPSRDICQRGTSLTIQCQVDSQVTMMFWYRQQPGQSLTLIATANQGSEATYESGFVIDKFPISRPNLTFSTLTVSNMSPEDSSIYLCSVSTSGGGTEAFFGQGTRLTVV.

This clone came up a few times. This chain uses TRBV28 with TRBJ2-7, with no clear D. The CDR3 loop spans 12 amino acids. V dropped 6 bases and J dropped 0 bases, with 6 bases sitting between them. The germline CDR1 and CDR2 sequences are MDHEN and SYDVKM. The CDR3 region is CASSWGSYEQYF. The CDR3 DNA reads as TGTGCCAGCAGCTGGGGCTCCTACGAGCAGTACTTC.

CDR3 sequence reads: CASGLAGGNHEQYF. The DNA of the CDR3 is TGTGCCAGCGGCCTAGCGGGGGGGAATCACGAGCAGTACTTC. V gene TRBV4-2 combines with J gene TRBJ2-7, with 12 bases matching TRBD2. Germline-derived CDR1 and CDR2 are LGHNA and YNFKEQ. CDR3 length: 14 residues. V was clipped by 8 bases and J by 5 bases; unmatched bases: 7.

The chain carries TRBV5-1 and TRBJ1-5; D might be TRBD1 (5 bases). The germline V gene has CDR1 SGHRS and CDR2 YFSETQ. The CDR3 contains 15 residues. With 0 bases removed from V and 7 bases from J, the gap between germline ends came to 14 bases. CDR3 sequence reads: CASSLGGGNGQPQHF. The CDR3 nucleotides read TGCGCCAGCAGCTTGGGCGGGGGGAACGGGCAGCCCCAGCATTTT.

This sequence joins TRBV2 and TRBJ2-2; D might be TRBD1 (6 bases). CDR1 is SNHLY and CDR2 is FYNNEI in the germline V gene. Trimming stripped 4 bases from V and 3 bases from J, with 12 bases between. The CDR3 is made up of 15 amino acids. CDR3 in DNA: TGTGCCAGCAGTGTAGGACAGAGAGACACCGGGGAGCTGTTTTTT. It encodes CASSVGQRDTGELFF.

The chain joins TRBV9 to TRBJ1-2; 10 bases are a match to TRBD1. The J segment lost 2 bases and the V segment lost 4 bases, leaving 2 bases of the junction unmatched. The CDR3 sequence is 14 residues long. Germline values: CDR1 SGDLS, CDR2 YYNGEE. The CDR3 coding sequence is TGTGCCAGCAGCCCGGGACAGGGGAACTATGGCTACACCTTC. This encodes CASSPGQGNYGYTF.

The J gene is TRBJ1-2, the V gene TRBV10-3, with a possible D match to TRBD1 (5 bases). The CDR3 length is 14 residues. Germline V gene data show CDR1 as ENHRY and CDR2 as SYGVKD. The V end lost 3 bases, the J end lost 4 bases, and 12 bases lay between the germline ends. In DNA, the CDR3 is TGTGCCATCAGTGAACGGACCGGGGGCTATGGCTACACCTTC. This sequence encodes CAISERTGGYGYTF.

This rearrangement joins TRBV4-1 to TRBJ1-5, with TRBD1 identical over 9 bases. After removal of 3 bases from V and 5 bases from J, the junction contained 2 bases not matched to a gene. The CDR3 has 14 residues. Per germline, CDR1 MGHRA and CDR2 YSYEKL. The CDR3: CASSHRTGDQPQHF. The CDR3 coding sequence is TGCGCCAGCAGCCATCGGACAGGGGATCAGCCCCAGCATTTT.

The genes are TRBV7-2 and TRBJ1-6; D not resolved. Trimming took off 8 bases at V and 0 bases at J, with 14 bases between the two ends. This CDR3 region has 16 residues. CDR1 is SGHTA, CDR2 FQGNSA, per germline. For the CDR3, the DNA is TGTGCCAGCGCCTTGGACGGGAGCTCCTATAATTCACCCCTCCACTTT. This codes for CASALDGSSYNSPLHF.

V is TRBV7-2 and J is TRBJ1-2, with TRBD1 as a possible D gene (6 bases). V lost 0 bases and J 6 bases, leaving 14 bases between the germline ends. The CDR3 has 15 amino acids. Germline CDR1 and CDR2: SGHTA and FQGNSA. The CDR3 sequence is CASSLAPQGLHGYTF. In DNA, the CDR3 is TGTGCCAGCAGCTTAGCTCCACAGGGACTACATGGCTACACCTTC.